The clone carrying this TCR beta chain was seen a handful of times. Together with a sample-barcoded 5' primer, a J-beta primer mix was included in a second PCR lasting about 7 to 12 cycles. Tagging of each cDNA molecule was performed by a template-switch adaptor with 12 random nucleotides. Each CDR3 protein is one row after TCRdb ran MiXCR on the 5' RACE reads. The sample carries over 500,000 distinct CDR3 sequences, about 26% recorded once. This sample was taken from a study of blood T cells in healthy people across ages. This CDR3 comprises 14 residues. Germline V gene lookup returns CDR1 SGHVS and CDR2 FQNEAQ. Trimming removed 4 bases from V and 2 bases from J, with 12 bases in between. The same data also contributed to another study, on T cells of mothers and their children. This second study says: Donation was provided by three healthy Caucasian mothers along with their six children.

The chain couples TRBV7-8 to TRBJ2-7; D gene ambiguous. Sequenced input: blood. The origin of this receptor is a boy aged 2 to 10 in good health. In DNA form, the CDR3 reads TGTGCCAGCAGCTCCGGTTACAACGCCTACGAGCAGTACTTC. It yields the protein CASSSGYNAYEQYF.